The rows below give T cell receptor beta chains drawn from one sample of a study of T-cell memory formation after mild COVID-19. TCRdb reanalysed the 5' RACE reads using MiXCR and keeps one entry per CDR3 protein. Altogether about 50,000 distinct CDR3 sequences are present, about 7% being singletons, with the ten largest covering approximately 1.4%. Material for sequencing was PBMCs or a T cell subset sorted from them (not recorded which). Receptor source: a man younger than 30 who had mild COVID-19 (a few samples of this study predate the infection). Cell type and time point are not known. Each CDR3 is given with its conserved first and last residue. Fields, in order: J gene, clone size, V gene, D gene, CDR3 DNA, CDR3 protein. A D gene is named only where the DNA matches it firmly. Only some rows state a clone size, as once, few, many or a class for expanded clones.

J: TRBJ1-2
size: NA
V: TRBV25-1
D: NA
DNA: TGTGCCAGCAGTGAGAGCAAGGGGCAAGCTAACTATGGCTACACCTTC
CDR3: CASSESKGQANYGYTF

J: TRBJ2-3
size: many
V: TRBV24-1
D: NA
DNA: TGTGCCACCAGTGATTTGGCTTCAGATACGCAGTATTTT
CDR3: CATSDLASDTQYF

J: TRBJ2-3
size: NA
V: TRBV28
D: TRBD2
DNA: TGTGCCAGCAGCGGCGGGGGTGGAGATACGCAGTATTTT
CDR3: CASSGGGGDTQYF

J: TRBJ2-1
size: NA
V: TRBV2
D: NA
DNA: TGTGCCAGCAGTGCGGGGGAGCTCTACAATGAGCAGTTCTTC
CDR3: CASSAGELYNEQFF

J: TRBJ2-3
size: NA
V: TRBV5-1
D: NA
DNA: TGCGCCAGCAGCTTCGGCGCGGGAACCACAGATACGCAGTATTTT
CDR3: CASSFGAGTTDTQYF

J: TRBJ2-1
size: NA
V: TRBV7-9
D: TRBD2
DNA: TGTGCCAGCAGCTCCTCCAGCGGGGGGGCCGTGGATGAGCAGTTCTTC
CDR3: CASSSSSGGAVDEQFF

J: TRBJ2-7
size: many
V: TRBV11-2
D: TRBD1
DNA: TGTGCCAGCAGCCCTGGGGACAGGGCCGTACAGTACTTC
CDR3: CASSPGDRAVQYF

J: TRBJ1-5
size: NA
V: TRBV7-9
D: NA
DNA: TGTGCCAGCAGCTCGGGGTGGGAGTTGGCCCAGCATTTT
CDR3: CASSSGWELAQHF

J: TRBJ2-4
size: few
V: TRBV19
D: TRBD1
DNA: TGTGCCAGTAGTCCTTTGGACAGGGAGAACATTCAGTACTTC
CDR3: CASSPLDRENIQYF

J: TRBJ2-1
size: many
V: TRBV5-6
D: TRBD1
DNA: TGTGCCAGCAGCACAACAGGGGAGTCATACAATGAGCAGTTCTTC
CDR3: CASSTTGESYNEQFF

J: TRBJ2-7
size: few
V: TRBV6-5
D: NA
DNA: TGTGCCAGCAGGCGGGACGGCAAGACCTCCTACGAGCAGTACTTC
CDR3: CASRRDGKTSYEQYF

J: TRBJ1-5
size: NA
V: TRBV4-3
D: NA
DNA: TGCGCCAGCAGCCAAGATGCAGGGGGCAATCAGCCCCAGCATTTT
CDR3: CASSQDAGGNQPQHF

J: TRBJ2-5
size: many
V: TRBV4-3
D: NA
DNA: TGCGCCAGCAGCCAAGGCTGGGGCGATCTAGAGACCCAGTACTTC
CDR3: CASSQGWGDLETQYF

J: TRBJ2-5
size: few
V: TRBV20-1
D: NA
DNA: TGCAGCGGATACGAGAGAACCCAAGAGACCCAGTACTTC
CDR3: CSGYERTQETQYF

J: TRBJ1-6
size: few
V: TRBV7-9
D: NA
DNA: TGTGCCAGCAGCTTATCTAGCAATTCACCCCTCCACTTT
CDR3: CASSLSSNSPLHF

J: TRBJ2-3
size: many
V: TRBV5-5
D: NA
DNA: TGTGCCAGCAGCTTTAATCCGGGAGTAGCAGCAGATACGCAGTATTTT
CDR3: CASSFNPGVAADTQYF

J: TRBJ2-1
size: many
V: TRBV6-5
D: TRBD2
DNA: TGTGCCAGCAGTTCACTAGCGGGGTTCTACAATGAGCAGTTCTTC
CDR3: CASSSLAGFYNEQFF

J: TRBJ2-2
size: medium-sized
V: TRBV4-1
D: NA
DNA: TGCGCCTCACGGGGACTCAACACCGGGGAGCTGTTTTTT
CDR3: CASRGLNTGELFF

J: TRBJ2-2
size: few
V: TRBV5-1
D: NA
DNA: TGCGCCAGCAGCTTGATTCCCGGTCCCGGGGAGCTGTTTTTT
CDR3: CASSLIPGPGELFF

J: TRBJ2-5
size: NA
V: TRBV5-1
D: TRBD1
DNA: TGCGCCAGCAGCCCGGGACAGTCAGGGGAGACCCAGTACTTC
CDR3: CASSPGQSGETQYF

J: TRBJ2-3
size: many
V: TRBV12-3/TRBV12-4
D: NA
DNA: TGTGCCAGCAGTTTAGACACTTACACAGATACGCAGTATTTT
CDR3: CASSLDTYTDTQYF

J: TRBJ1-2
size: few
V: TRBV6-1
D: NA
DNA: TGTGCCAGCTCAGGGCCGGACGGCTATGGCTACACCTTC
CDR3: CASSGPDGYGYTF

J: TRBJ1-5
size: few
V: TRBV5-6
D: NA
DNA: TGTGCCAGCAGCTTGGGAGCAGGTTGGAGACAGCCCCAGCATTTT
CDR3: CASSLGAGWRQPQHF

J: TRBJ2-2
size: many
V: TRBV14
D: TRBD2
DNA: TGTGCCAGCAGCCAAACGCGGGGGGGCCTGAGTAGGACCGGGGAGCTGTTTTTT
CDR3: CASSQTRGGLSRTGELFF

J: TRBJ1-6
size: NA
V: TRBV12-3/TRBV12-4
D: TRBD1
DNA: TGTGCCAGCAGAAAGGGACAGGGGGAATCACCCCTCCACTTT
CDR3: CASRKGQGESPLHF

J: TRBJ2-1
size: NA
V: TRBV24-1
D: NA
DNA: TGTGCCACCAGTGCGGCAGGTAGTCCCAACGGGCAGTTCTTC
CDR3: CATSAAGSPNGQFF

J: TRBJ1-1
size: many
V: TRBV5-1
D: NA
DNA: TGCGCCAGCAGCTTGGACAACATTGGGGGCACTGAAGCTTTCTTT
CDR3: CASSLDNIGGTEAFF

J: TRBJ1-4
size: many
V: TRBV10-3
D: TRBD1
DNA: TGTGCCATCAGCGGACAGGGAGAGGAAAAACTGTTTTTT
CDR3: CAISGQGEEKLFF

J: TRBJ2-3
size: few
V: TRBV7-2
D: NA
DNA: TGTGCCAGCAGCTTATCAAGGGTCACAGATACGCAGTATTTT
CDR3: CASSLSRVTDTQYF

J: TRBJ2-7
size: few
V: TRBV12-3/TRBV12-4
D: NA
DNA: TGTGCCAGCAGTTTAGGGGGGTCATTCTACGAGCAGTACTTC
CDR3: CASSLGGSFYEQYF

J: TRBJ2-4
size: NA
V: TRBV7-2
D: NA
DNA: TGTGCCAGCAGCTTCGGCTCTCGGGGAAACATTCAGTACTTC
CDR3: CASSFGSRGNIQYF

J: TRBJ2-5
size: NA
V: TRBV10-3
D: NA
DNA: TGTGCCATCAGTTTCACGAATCAAGAGACCCAGTACTTC
CDR3: CAISFTNQETQYF

J: TRBJ1-1
size: many
V: TRBV29-1
D: NA
DNA: TGCAGCGTTGCAAGGAACACTGAAGCTTTCTTT
CDR3: CSVARNTEAFF

J: TRBJ2-3
size: many
V: TRBV7-9
D: TRBD1
DNA: TGTGCCAGCAGACCGGGACAGGGGCCTCGCACAGATACGCAGTATTTT
CDR3: CASRPGQGPRTDTQYF

J: TRBJ1-3
size: few
V: TRBV3-1
D: NA
DNA: TGTGCCAGCAGCCAAGAGCCAGGGACGTGGAACACCATATATTTT
CDR3: CASSQEPGTWNTIYF

J: TRBJ1-5
size: many
V: TRBV12-3/TRBV12-4
D: NA
DNA: TGTGCCAGCAGTCCTCCCGGGACCAGCAATCAGCCCCAGCATTTT
CDR3: CASSPPGTSNQPQHF

J: TRBJ1-2
size: many
V: TRBV20-1
D: NA
DNA: TGCAGTGTTGCAGGGGCAGCGGACGTTATGGGTTATGGCTACACCTTC
CDR3: CSVAGAADVMGYGYTF

J: TRBJ2-1
size: few
V: TRBV11-2
D: TRBD1
DNA: TGTGCCAGCAGCCCACTAAAGGGGGCGGTTAGTGAGCAGTTCTTC
CDR3: CASSPLKGAVSEQFF

J: TRBJ1-1
size: few
V: TRBV7-2
D: NA
DNA: TGTGCCAGCAGCTTAGCTTCGTTGGGGGAAGCTTTCTTT
CDR3: CASSLASLGEAFF

J: TRBJ1-5
size: NA
V: TRBV6-2/TRBV6-3
D: NA
DNA: TGTGCCAGCAGTGCCACACTTCAAGGGCCCCAGCATTTT
CDR3: CASSATLQGPQHF

J: TRBJ2-5
size: NA
V: TRBV7-8
D: TRBD2
DNA: TGTGCCAGCAGCGCGCGGGGGTTTGGGGAGACCCAGTACTTC
CDR3: CASSARGFGETQYF

J: TRBJ2-3
size: many
V: TRBV18
D: NA
DNA: TGTGCCAGCTCACCCCGGGGTGCAGATACGCAGTATTTT
CDR3: CASSPRGADTQYF

J: TRBJ2-5
size: NA
V: TRBV6-6
D: NA
DNA: TGTGCCAGCAGTTACTTCGAGACCCAGTACTTC
CDR3: CASSYFETQYF

J: TRBJ2-5
size: NA
V: TRBV2
D: NA
DNA: TGTGCCAGCAGTGTCTGGCAGGGAGGCGAGACCCAGTACTTC
CDR3: CASSVWQGGETQYF

J: TRBJ2-1
size: few
V: TRBV6-6
D: NA
DNA: TGTGCCAGCACTAGCTTGAGCTCCTACAATGAGCAGTTCTTC
CDR3: CASTSLSSYNEQFF

J: TRBJ2-3
size: few
V: TRBV9
D: NA
DNA: TGTGCCAGCAGCGTAGAAGGGAAACGCACAGATACGCAGTATTTT
CDR3: CASSVEGKRTDTQYF

J: TRBJ2-1
size: many
V: TRBV5-5
D: NA
DNA: TGTGCCAGCAGCTCCGGTCTGGGGGGGCATATCGATGAGCAGTTCTTC
CDR3: CASSSGLGGHIDEQFF

J: TRBJ2-1
size: many
V: TRBV7-2
D: NA
DNA: TGTGCCAGCAGCCTAGAGGGGTCCCGGGGCCGAAAGTTCTTC
CDR3: CASSLEGSRGRKFF

J: TRBJ2-5
size: many
V: TRBV15
D: NA
DNA: TGTGCCACCAGCAGAGTTCAAGAGACCCAGTACTTC
CDR3: CATSRVQETQYF